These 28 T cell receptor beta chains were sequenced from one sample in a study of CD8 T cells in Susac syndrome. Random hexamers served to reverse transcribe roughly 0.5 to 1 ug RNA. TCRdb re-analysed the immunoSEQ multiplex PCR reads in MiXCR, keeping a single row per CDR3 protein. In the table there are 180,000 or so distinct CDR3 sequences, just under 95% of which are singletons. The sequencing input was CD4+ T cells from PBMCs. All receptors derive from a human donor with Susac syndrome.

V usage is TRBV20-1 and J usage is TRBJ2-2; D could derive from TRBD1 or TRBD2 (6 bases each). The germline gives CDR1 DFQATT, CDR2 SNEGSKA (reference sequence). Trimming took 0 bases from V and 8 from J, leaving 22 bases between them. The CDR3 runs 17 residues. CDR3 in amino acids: CSARDRASGATTGELFF. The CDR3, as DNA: TGCAGTGCTAGAGACCGGGCTTCGGGGGCGACTACAGGGGAGCTGTTTTTT.

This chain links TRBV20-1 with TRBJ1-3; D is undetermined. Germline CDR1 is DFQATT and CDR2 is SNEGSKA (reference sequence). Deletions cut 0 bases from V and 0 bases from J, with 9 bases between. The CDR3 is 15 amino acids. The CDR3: CSARDNSDSGNTIYF. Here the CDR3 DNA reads TGCAGTGCTAGAGATAACAGCGACTCTGGAAACACCATATATTTT.

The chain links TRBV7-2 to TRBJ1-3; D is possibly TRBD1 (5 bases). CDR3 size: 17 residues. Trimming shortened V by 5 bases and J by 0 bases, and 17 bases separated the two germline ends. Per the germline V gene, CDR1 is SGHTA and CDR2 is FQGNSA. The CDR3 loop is CASSRSGGLSSGNTIYF. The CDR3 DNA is TGTGCCAGCAGCCGAAGCGGGGGTCTAAGCTCTGGAAACACCATATATTTT.

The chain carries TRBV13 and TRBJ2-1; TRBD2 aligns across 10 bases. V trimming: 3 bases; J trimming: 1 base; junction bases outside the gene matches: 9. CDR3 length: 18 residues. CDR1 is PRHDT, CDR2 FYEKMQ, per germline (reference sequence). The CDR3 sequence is CASSLRASGSSSYNEQFF. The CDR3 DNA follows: TGTGCCAGCAGCTTGAGGGCTAGCGGGAGTAGTTCCTACAATGAGCAGTTCTTC.

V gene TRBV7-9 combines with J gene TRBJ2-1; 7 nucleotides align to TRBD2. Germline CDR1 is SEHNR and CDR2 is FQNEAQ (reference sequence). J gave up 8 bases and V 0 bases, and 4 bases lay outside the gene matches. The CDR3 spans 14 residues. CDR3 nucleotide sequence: TGTGCCAGCAGCTTAGCGGGGGGGAAAGATGAGCAGTTCTTC. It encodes CASSLAGGKDEQFF.

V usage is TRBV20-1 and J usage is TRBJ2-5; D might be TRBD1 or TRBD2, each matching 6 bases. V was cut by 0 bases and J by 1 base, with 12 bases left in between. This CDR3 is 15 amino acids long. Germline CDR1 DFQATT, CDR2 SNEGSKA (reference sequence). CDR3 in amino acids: CSARDGGQFQETQYF. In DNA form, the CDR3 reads TGCAGTGCTAGAGATGGGGGGCAGTTCCAAGAGACCCAGTACTTC.

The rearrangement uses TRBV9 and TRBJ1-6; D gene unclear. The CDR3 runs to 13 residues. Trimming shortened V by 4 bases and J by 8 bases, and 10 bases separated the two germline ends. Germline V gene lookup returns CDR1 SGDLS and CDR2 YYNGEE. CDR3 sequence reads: CASSPLWDSPLHF. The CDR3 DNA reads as TGTGCCAGCAGCCCTCTGTGGGATTCACCCCTCCACTTT.

This CDR3 is CASRSTGSNEQYF. The CDR3 DNA follows: TGTGCCAGCAGGTCCACAGGGAGTAACGAGCAGTACTTC. The V call is TRBV2, the J call TRBJ2-7; D may be TRBD1 (6 bases). Germline assignment: CDR1 SNHLY and CDR2 FYNNEI. This CDR3 spans 13 amino acids. Trimming left V 6 bases short and J 5 bases short, with 14 bases between. Based on the CDR3 plus reference TRBV2 and TRBJ2-7, the full variable domain is EPEVTQTPSHQVTQMGQEVILRCVPISNHLYFYWYRQILGQKVEFLVSFYNNEISEKSEIFDDQFSVERPDGSNFTLKIRSTKLEDSAMYFCASRSTGSNEQYFGPGTRLTVT.

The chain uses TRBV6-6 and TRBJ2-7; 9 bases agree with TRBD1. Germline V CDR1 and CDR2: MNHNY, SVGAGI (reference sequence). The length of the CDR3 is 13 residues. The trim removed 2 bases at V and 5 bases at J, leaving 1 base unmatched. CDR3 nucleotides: TGTGCCAGCAGTTACGGGACAGGGAACGAGCAGTACTTC. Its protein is CASSYGTGNEQYF.

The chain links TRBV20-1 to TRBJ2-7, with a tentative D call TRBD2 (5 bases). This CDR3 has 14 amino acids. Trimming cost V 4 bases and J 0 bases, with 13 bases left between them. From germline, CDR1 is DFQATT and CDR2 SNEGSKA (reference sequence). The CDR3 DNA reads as TGCAGTGCTAAGAAAGCGGAGAGCTCCTACGAGCAGTACTTC. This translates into CSAKKAESSYEQYF.

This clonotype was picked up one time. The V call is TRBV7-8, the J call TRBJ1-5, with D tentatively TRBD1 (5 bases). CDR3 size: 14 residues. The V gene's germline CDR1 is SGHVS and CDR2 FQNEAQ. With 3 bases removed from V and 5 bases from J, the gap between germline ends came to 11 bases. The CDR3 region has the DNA TGTGCCAGCAGCTTTAGTGGAGGGGATCAGCCCCAGCATTTT. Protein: CASSFSGGDQPQHF.

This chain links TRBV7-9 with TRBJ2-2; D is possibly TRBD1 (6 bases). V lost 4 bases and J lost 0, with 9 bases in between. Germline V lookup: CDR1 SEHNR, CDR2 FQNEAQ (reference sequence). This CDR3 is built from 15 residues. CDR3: CASSSDSSNTGELFF. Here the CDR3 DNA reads TGTGCCAGCAGCTCGGACAGTTCGAACACCGGGGAGCTGTTTTTT.

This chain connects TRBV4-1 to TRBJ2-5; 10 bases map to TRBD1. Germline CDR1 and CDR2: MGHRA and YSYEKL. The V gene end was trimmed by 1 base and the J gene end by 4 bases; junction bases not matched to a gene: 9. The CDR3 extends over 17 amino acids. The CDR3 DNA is TGCGCCAGCAGCCAAGTGGGAGGGACAGGGGTTGGAGAGACCCAGTACTTC. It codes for CASSQVGGTGVGETQYF.

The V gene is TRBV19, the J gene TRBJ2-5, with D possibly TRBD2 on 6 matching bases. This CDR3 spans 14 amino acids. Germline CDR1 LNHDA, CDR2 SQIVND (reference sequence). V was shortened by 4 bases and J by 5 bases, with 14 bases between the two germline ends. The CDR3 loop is CASSTLALVETQYF. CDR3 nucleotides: TGTGCCAGTAGTACACTAGCTTTGGTGGAGACCCAGTACTTC.

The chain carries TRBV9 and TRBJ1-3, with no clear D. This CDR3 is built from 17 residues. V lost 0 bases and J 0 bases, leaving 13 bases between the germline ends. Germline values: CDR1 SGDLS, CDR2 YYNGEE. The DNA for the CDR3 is TGTGCCAGCAGCGTAGTGCCAGTTCAGTCCTCTGGAAACACCATATATTTT. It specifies CASSVVPVQSSGNTIYF.

The CDR3 bases are TGTGCCAGCAGAAGGAGATGGGACACCAACTCCGGCGGGGAGCTGTTTTTT. Amino acid sequence: CASRRRWDTNSGGELFF. The chain combines TRBV28 with TRBJ2-2; D possibly corresponds to TRBD1 (6 bases). V dropped 6 bases and J dropped 7 bases, with 24 bases sitting between them. Germline loops: CDR1 MDHEN, CDR2 SYDVKM. This CDR3 contains 17 residues.

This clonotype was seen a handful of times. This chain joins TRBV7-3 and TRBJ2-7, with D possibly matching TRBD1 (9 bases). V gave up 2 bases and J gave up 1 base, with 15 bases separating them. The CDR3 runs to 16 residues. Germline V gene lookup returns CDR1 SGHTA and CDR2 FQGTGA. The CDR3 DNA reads TGTGCCAGCAGCTTAGATAGCGGGACAGGGTCCTACGAGCAGTACTTC. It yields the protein CASSLDSGTGSYEQYF. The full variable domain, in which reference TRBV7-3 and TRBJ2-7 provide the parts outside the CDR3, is GAGVSQTPSNKVTEKGKYVELRCDPISGHTALYWYRQSLGQGPEFLIYFQGTGAADDSGLPNDRFFAVRPEGSVSTLKIQRTERGDSAVYLCASSLDSGTGSYEQYFGPGTRLTVT.

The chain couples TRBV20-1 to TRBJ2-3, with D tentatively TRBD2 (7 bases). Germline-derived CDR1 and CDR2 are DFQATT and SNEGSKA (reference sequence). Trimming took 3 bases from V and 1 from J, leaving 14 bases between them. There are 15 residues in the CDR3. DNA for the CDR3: TGCAGTGCTAGTGCCGGAGGGGGGGGCACAGATACGCAGTATTTT. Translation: CSASAGGGGTDTQYF.

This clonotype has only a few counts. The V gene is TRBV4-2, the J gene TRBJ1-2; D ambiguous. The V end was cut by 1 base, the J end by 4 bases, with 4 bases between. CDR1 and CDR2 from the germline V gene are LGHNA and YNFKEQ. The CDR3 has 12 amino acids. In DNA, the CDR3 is TGTGCCAGCAGCCAAGCTAGCTATGGCTACACCTTC. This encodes CASSQASYGYTF.

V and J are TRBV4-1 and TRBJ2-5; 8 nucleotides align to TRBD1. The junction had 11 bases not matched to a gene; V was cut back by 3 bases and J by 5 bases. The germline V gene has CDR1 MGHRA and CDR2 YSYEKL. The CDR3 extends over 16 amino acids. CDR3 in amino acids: CASSQSTGALRETQYF. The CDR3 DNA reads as TGCGCCAGCAGCCAGTCGACAGGGGCCCTAAGGGAGACCCAGTACTTC.

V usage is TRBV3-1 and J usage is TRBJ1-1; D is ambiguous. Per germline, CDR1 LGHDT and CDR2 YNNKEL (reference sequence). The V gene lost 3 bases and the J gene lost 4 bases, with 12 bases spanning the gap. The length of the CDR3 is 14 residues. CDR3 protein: CASSHAGRSTEAFF. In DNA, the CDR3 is TGTGCCAGCAGCCACGCGGGGAGGAGCACTGAAGCTTTCTTT. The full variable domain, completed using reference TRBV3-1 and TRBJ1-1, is DTAVSQTPKYLVTQMGNDKSIKCEQNLGHDTMYWYKQDSKKFLKIMFSYNNKELIINETVPNRFSPKSPDKAHLNLHINSLELGDSAVYFCASSHAGRSTEAFFGQGTRLTVV.

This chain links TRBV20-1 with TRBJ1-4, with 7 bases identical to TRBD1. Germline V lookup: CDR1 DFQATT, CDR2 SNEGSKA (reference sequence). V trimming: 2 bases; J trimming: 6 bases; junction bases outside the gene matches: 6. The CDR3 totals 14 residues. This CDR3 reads CSARNDREYEKLFF. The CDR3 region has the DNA TGCAGTGCTAGAAACGACAGGGAGTATGAAAAACTGTTTTTT.

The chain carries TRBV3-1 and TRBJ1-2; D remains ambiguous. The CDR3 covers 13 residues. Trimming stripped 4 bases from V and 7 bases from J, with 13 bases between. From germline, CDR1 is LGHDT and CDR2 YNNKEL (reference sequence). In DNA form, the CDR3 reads TGTGCCAGCAGCCCCGCCGTTGAGTTTGGCTACACCTTC. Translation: CASSPAVEFGYTF.

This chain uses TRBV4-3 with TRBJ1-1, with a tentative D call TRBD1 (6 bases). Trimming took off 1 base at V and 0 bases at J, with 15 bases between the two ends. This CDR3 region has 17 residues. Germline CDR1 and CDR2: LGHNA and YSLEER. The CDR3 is CASSQGLTGTMNTEAFF. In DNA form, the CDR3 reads TGCGCCAGCAGCCAAGGACTGACAGGTACTATGAACACTGAAGCTTTCTTT.

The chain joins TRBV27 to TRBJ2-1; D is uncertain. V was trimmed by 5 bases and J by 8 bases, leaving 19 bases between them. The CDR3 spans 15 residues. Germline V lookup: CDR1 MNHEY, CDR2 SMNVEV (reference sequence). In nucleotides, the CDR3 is TGTGCCAGCAGTCCCCGTTTCCGCGCGAACGATGAGCAGTTCTTC. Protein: CASSPRFRANDEQFF.

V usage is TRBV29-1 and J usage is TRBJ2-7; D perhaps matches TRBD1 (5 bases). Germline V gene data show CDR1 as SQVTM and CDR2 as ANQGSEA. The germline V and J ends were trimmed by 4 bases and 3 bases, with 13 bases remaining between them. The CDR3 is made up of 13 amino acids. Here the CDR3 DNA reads TGCAGCGTTGGACCCTGGCAGGGCTACGAGCAGTACTTC. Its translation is CSVGPWQGYEQYF.

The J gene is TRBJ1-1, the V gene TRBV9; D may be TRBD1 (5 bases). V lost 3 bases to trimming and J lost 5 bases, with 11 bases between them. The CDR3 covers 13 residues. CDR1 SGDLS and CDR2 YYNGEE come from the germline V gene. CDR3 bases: TGTGCCAGCAGCGCAGGGACGGGGACTGAAGCTTTCTTT. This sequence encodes CASSAGTGTEAFF.

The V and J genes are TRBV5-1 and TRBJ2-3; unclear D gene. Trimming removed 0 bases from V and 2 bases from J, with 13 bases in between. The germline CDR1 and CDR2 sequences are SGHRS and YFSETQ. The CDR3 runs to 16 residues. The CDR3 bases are TGCGCCAGCAGCTTGGGAGTTAGGGCGATCACAGATACGCAGTATTTT. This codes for CASSLGVRAITDTQYF.